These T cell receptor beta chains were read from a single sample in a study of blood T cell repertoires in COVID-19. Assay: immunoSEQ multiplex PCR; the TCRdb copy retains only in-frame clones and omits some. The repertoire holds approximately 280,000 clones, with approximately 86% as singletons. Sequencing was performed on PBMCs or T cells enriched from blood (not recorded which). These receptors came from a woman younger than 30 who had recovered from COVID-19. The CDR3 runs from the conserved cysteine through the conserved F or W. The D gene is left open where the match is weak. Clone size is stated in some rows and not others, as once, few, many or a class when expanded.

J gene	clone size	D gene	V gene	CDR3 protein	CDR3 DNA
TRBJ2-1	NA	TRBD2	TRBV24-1	CATSEGQPGGQGNEQFF	TGTGCCACCAGTGAGGGTCAACCGGGAGGGCAGGGCAATGAGCAGTTCTTC
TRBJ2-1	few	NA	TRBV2	CASRLRESSYNEQFF	TGTGCCAGCAGACTCAGGGAAAGCTCCTACAATGAGCAGTTCTTC
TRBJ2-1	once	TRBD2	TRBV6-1	CASSVLAPGGYNEQFF	TGTGCCAGCAGTGTACTAGCCCCGGGGGGCTACAATGAGCAGTTCTTC
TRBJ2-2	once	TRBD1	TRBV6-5	CASSSTGVEDTGELFF	TGTGCCAGCAGTTCGACAGGGGTTGAGGACACCGGGGAGCTGTTTTTT
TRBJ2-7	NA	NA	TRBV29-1	CSVESGPLKYF	TGCAGCGTTGAAAGCGGGCCTCTAAAGTACTTC
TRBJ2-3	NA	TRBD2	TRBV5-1	CASSFQLAGTDTQYF	TGCGCCAGCAGCTTCCAACTAGCGGGAACGGATACGCAGTATTTT
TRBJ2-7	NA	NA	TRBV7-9	CASSLDSLSYEQYF	TGTGCCAGCAGCTTAGACAGCCTCTCCTACGAGCAGTACTTC
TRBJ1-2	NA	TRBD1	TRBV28	CASSFRDSRRLRGYTF	TGTGCCAGCAGTTTCCGGGACAGCCGCCGCCTTCGTGGCTACACCTTC
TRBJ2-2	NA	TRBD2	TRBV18	CASSPSSGTNTGELFF	TGTGCCAGCTCACCATCCAGCGGGACCAACACCGGGGAGCTGTTTTTT
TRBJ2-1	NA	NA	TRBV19	CASSMTAGFYNEQFF	TGTGCCAGTAGTATGACCGCGGGATTCTACAATGAGCAGTTCTTC
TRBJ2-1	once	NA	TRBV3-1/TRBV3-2	CASSQGPTRVGPTEEQFF	TGTGCCAGCAGCCAAGGTCCCACTCGAGTGGGGCCGACGGAGGAGCAGTTCTTC
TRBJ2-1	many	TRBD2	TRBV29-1	CSVQPIAGLALNEQFF	TGCAGCGTACAACCAATAGCAGGACTAGCGCTAAATGAGCAGTTCTTC
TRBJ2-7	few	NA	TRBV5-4	CASSLVPGDYEQYF	TGTGCCAGCAGCTTGGTGCCAGGGGACTACGAGCAGTACTTC
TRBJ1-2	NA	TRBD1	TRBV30	CAWTPGDRDTASYTF	TGTGCCTGGACCCCAGGGGACAGGGACACCGCGAGCTACACCTTC
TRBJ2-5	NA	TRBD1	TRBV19	CASSKQGYETQYF	TGTGCCAGTAGTAAACAGGGGTACGAGACCCAGTACTTC
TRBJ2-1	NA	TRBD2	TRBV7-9	CASSLLAGGSPYNEQFF	TGTGCCAGCAGCCTGCTAGCGGGGGGCTCTCCCTACAATGAGCAGTTCTTC
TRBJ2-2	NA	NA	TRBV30	CAYKTPGSGWELFF	TGTGCCTATAAAACTCCGGGGTCGGGATGGGAGCTGTTTTTT
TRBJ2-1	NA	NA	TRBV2	CASSLARFYNEQFF	TGTGCCAGCAGTTTAGCCCGGTTTTACAATGAGCAGTTCTTC
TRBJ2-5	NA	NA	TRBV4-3	CASSQLDRLQETQYF	TGCGCCAGCAGCCAACTCGACAGACTCCAAGAGACCCAGTACTTC
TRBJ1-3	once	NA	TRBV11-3	CASSAGQPGNTIYF	TGTGCCAGCAGCGCCGGACAGCCTGGAAACACCATATATTTT
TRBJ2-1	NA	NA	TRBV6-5	CASSYRAAAPYNEQFF	TGTGCCAGCAGTTACCGGGCAGCGGCTCCTTACAATGAGCAGTTCTTC
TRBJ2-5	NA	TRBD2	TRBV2	CASSVAGPETQYF	TGTGCCAGCAGTGTAGCGGGGCCAGAGACCCAGTACTTC
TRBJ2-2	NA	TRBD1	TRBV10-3	CATRTTRQGEVSLGELFF	TGTGCCACCAGAACTACTCGACAGGGGGAGGTATCGCTCGGGGAGCTGTTTTTT
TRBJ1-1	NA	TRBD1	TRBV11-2	CASSLGRGQTNTEAFF	TGTGCCAGCAGCCTGGGTCGGGGACAGACGAACACTGAAGCTTTCTTT
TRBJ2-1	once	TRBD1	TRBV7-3	CASSPQGAAYNEQFF	TGTGCCAGCAGCCCGCAGGGGGCCGCCTACAATGAGCAGTTCTTC
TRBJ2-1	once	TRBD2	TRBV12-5	CASGLTGGSNEQFF	TGTGCTAGTGGTTTGACCGGCGGGAGCAATGAGCAGTTCTTC
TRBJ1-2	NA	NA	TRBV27	CASSSLGRAYGYTF	TGTGCCAGCAGTTCGCTGGGCAGAGCATATGGCTACACCTTC
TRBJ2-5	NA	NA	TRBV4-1	CASSQRSDQETQYF	TGCGCCAGCAGCCAACGCTCGGACCAAGAGACCCAGTACTTC
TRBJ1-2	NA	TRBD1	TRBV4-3	CASSHADRVNAGYTF	TGCGCCAGCAGCCATGCAGACAGGGTGAATGCTGGCTACACCTTC
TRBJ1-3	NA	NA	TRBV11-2	CASTSLGRPGNTIYF	TGTGCCAGCACCTCATTGGGGCGCCCTGGAAACACCATATATTTT
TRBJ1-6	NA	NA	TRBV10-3	CAISERTDSPLHF	TGTGCCATCAGTGAGAGGACAGACTCACCCCTCCACTTT
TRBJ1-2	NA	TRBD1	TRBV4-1	CASSQAGGTGVYGYTF	TGCGCCAGCAGCCAAGCAGGGGGAACTGGAGTTTATGGCTACACCTTC
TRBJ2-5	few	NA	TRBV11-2	CASSLVSSRETQYF	TGTGCCAGCAGCTTAGTCTCGTCCCGAGAGACCCAGTACTTC
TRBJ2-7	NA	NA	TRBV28	CASSPADRSYEQYF	TGTGCCAGCAGTCCCGCGGACAGATCCTACGAGCAGTACTTC
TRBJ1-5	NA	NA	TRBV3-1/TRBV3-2	CASSQVQGSQPQHF	TGTGCCAGTAGCCAAGTTCAGGGTAGCCAGCCCCAGCATTTT
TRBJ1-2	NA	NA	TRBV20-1	CSASEGLPVNYGYTF	TGCAGTGCCAGTGAGGGGCTGCCTGTTAACTATGGCTACACCTTC
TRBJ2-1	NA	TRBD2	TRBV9	CASSVREISGRAHNEQFF	TGTGCCAGCAGCGTCAGAGAGATTAGCGGGAGGGCGCATAATGAGCAGTTCTTC
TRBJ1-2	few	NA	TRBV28	CASKRAGDNYGYTF	TGTGCCAGCAAAAGGGCGGGGGACAACTATGGCTACACCTTC
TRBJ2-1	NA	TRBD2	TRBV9	CASSPRGVAGAQFF	TGTGCCAGCAGCCCGCGGGGGGTAGCGGGAGCTCAGTTCTTC
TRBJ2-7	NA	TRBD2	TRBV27	CASSTSGPFYEQYF	TGTGCCAGCAGTACTAGCGGACCGTTCTACGAGCAGTACTTC
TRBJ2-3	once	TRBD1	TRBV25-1	CASSQTGVSTDTQYF	TGTGCCAGCTCTCAGACAGGGGTAAGCACAGATACGCAGTATTTT
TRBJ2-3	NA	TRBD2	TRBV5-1	CASSDFSGITDTQYF	TGCGCCAGCAGCGATTTTAGCGGGATAACAGATACGCAGTATTTT
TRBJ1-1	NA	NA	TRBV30	CAWSVPGMTEAFF	TGTGCCTGGAGTGTACCGGGGATGACTGAAGCTTTCTTT
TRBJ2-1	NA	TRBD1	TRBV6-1	CASSDEDRGTDEQFF	TGTGCCAGCAGTGACGAGGACAGGGGAACCGATGAGCAGTTCTTC
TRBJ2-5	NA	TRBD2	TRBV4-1	CASSQAEQRERWQETQYF	TGCGCCAGCAGCCAAGCCGAGCAGCGGGAGAGATGGCAGGAGACCCAGTACTTC